This is a list of T cell receptor beta chains from one sample in a study of spatial heterogeneity in lung cancer. TCRdb itself ran the 5' RACE reads through MiXCR, one entry per CDR3 protein. The table lists about 92,000 distinct CDR3 sequences, approximately 12% of them singletons. Sequencing used PBMCs, obtained at surgery. The source of these receptors is a male donor with early-stage non-small cell lung cancer. Both conserved end residues are part of each CDR3. Fields, in order: D gene, J gene, clone size, V gene, CDR3 protein, CDR3 DNA. The D gene is left open where the match is weak. The size field is filled for only some rows; it gives once, few, many or a size class.

D gene: .; J gene: TRBJ1-3; clone size: few; V gene: TRBV12-5; CDR3 protein: CASGLLGASSGNTIYF; CDR3 DNA: TGTGCTAGTGGTTTGTTAGGGGCTTCCTCTGGAAACACCATATATTTT
D gene: TRBD2; J gene: TRBJ2-7; clone size: many; V gene: TRBV12-3/TRBV12-4; CDR3 protein: CASSFTPLLLAGGFRSSYEQYF; CDR3 DNA: TGTGCCAGCAGTTTTACCCCCCTACTACTAGCGGGAGGATTCAGGAGCTCCTACGAGCAGTACTTC
D gene: TRBD1; J gene: TRBJ1-5; clone size: .; V gene: TRBV20-1; CDR3 protein: CSATMGQDQPQHF; CDR3 DNA: TGCAGTGCTACCATGGGACAGGATCAGCCCCAGCATTTT
D gene: .; J gene: TRBJ1-5; clone size: many; V gene: TRBV5-6; CDR3 protein: CASSLARTASHQPQHF; CDR3 DNA: TGTGCCAGCAGCTTGGCACGGACAGCGAGCCATCAGCCCCAGCATTTT
D gene: TRBD2; J gene: TRBJ2-1; clone size: few; V gene: TRBV7-9; CDR3 protein: CASSSPGLGDDNEQFF; CDR3 DNA: TGTGCCAGCAGCTCGCCGGGACTAGGCGACGACAATGAGCAGTTCTTC
D gene: TRBD2; J gene: TRBJ2-7; clone size: .; V gene: TRBV12-3/TRBV12-4; CDR3 protein: CASSPAASGGYEQYF; CDR3 DNA: TGTGCCAGCAGTCCTGCGGCTAGCGGGGGATACGAGCAGTACTTC
D gene: TRBD2; J gene: TRBJ2-1; clone size: few; V gene: TRBV18; CDR3 protein: CASSRQPGLAGSYNEQFF; CDR3 DNA: TGTGCCAGCTCACGACAACCTGGACTAGCGGGATCCTACAATGAGCAGTTCTTC
D gene: .; J gene: TRBJ1-2; clone size: .; V gene: TRBV4-1; CDR3 protein: CASSQAPPGVGYTF; CDR3 DNA: TGCGCCAGCAGCCAAGCCCCTCCAGGGGTTGGCTACACCTTC
D gene: TRBD1; J gene: TRBJ2-1; clone size: .; V gene: TRBV7-9; CDR3 protein: CASSLARETGASPSSYNEQFF; CDR3 DNA: TGTGCCAGCAGCTTAGCGCGCGAGACAGGGGCCAGTCCTAGCTCCTACAATGAGCAGTTCTTC
D gene: TRBD2; J gene: TRBJ2-1; clone size: .; V gene: TRBV4-2; CDR3 protein: CASSQTPSGPYNEQFF; CDR3 DNA: TGTGCCAGCAGCCAAACCCCTAGCGGTCCCTACAATGAGCAGTTCTTC
D gene: TRBD2; J gene: TRBJ2-1; clone size: .; V gene: TRBV20-1; CDR3 protein: CSAQTSGRAVEQFF; CDR3 DNA: TGCAGTGCTCAGACTAGCGGGAGGGCGGTTGAGCAGTTCTTC
D gene: TRBD1; J gene: TRBJ1-1; clone size: few; V gene: TRBV5-1; CDR3 protein: CASSPGTGGAGTEAFF; CDR3 DNA: TGCGCCAGCAGCCCCGGGACAGGGGGCGCGGGCACTGAAGCTTTCTTT
D gene: .; J gene: TRBJ1-2; clone size: few; V gene: TRBV27; CDR3 protein: CASSPTANYGYTF; CDR3 DNA: TGTGCCAGCAGCCCAACAGCTAACTATGGCTACACCTTC
D gene: .; J gene: TRBJ1-2; clone size: .; V gene: TRBV6-5; CDR3 protein: CASSYSTQVSSYGYTF; CDR3 DNA: TGTGCCAGCAGTTACTCGACCCAAGTCAGCTCTTATGGCTACACCTTC
D gene: .; J gene: TRBJ2-5; clone size: .; V gene: TRBV10-3; CDR3 protein: CAISLGLQQETQYF; CDR3 DNA: TGTGCCATCAGCCTCGGATTACAACAAGAGACCCAGTACTTC
D gene: .; J gene: TRBJ2-3; clone size: .; V gene: TRBV23-1; CDR3 protein: CASSLFGPGLSTDTQYF; CDR3 DNA: TGCGCCAGCAGTCTGTTCGGGCCCGGCCTTAGCACAGATACGCAGTATTTT
D gene: .; J gene: TRBJ2-1; clone size: few; V gene: TRBV20-1; CDR3 protein: CSARTPPRQGYNEQFF; CDR3 DNA: TGCAGTGCTAGGACTCCTCCCCGCCAGGGGTACAATGAGCAGTTCTTC
D gene: .; J gene: TRBJ1-5; clone size: few; V gene: TRBV20-1; CDR3 protein: CSAAARGSNQPQHF; CDR3 DNA: TGCAGTGCCGCCGCCCGGGGAAGCAATCAGCCCCAGCATTTT
D gene: TRBD1; J gene: TRBJ1-6; clone size: .; V gene: TRBV4-3; CDR3 protein: CASSQDRGSYNSPLHF; CDR3 DNA: TGCGCCAGCAGCCAGGACAGGGGTTCCTATAATTCACCCCTCCACTTT
D gene: .; J gene: TRBJ2-3; clone size: many; V gene: TRBV27; CDR3 protein: CASSFTFADTQYF; CDR3 DNA: TGTGCCAGCAGTTTTACCTTTGCCGATACGCAGTATTTT
D gene: TRBD2; J gene: TRBJ2-5; clone size: few; V gene: TRBV9; CDR3 protein: CASSRAGGLQETQYF; CDR3 DNA: TGTGCCAGCAGCCGAGCGGGGGGACTCCAAGAGACCCAGTACTTC
D gene: .; J gene: TRBJ1-4; clone size: .; V gene: TRBV6-2/TRBV6-3; CDR3 protein: CASSSRGENEKLFF; CDR3 DNA: TGTGCCAGCAGCTCCAGGGGCGAGAATGAAAAACTGTTTTTT
D gene: TRBD2; J gene: TRBJ2-3; clone size: few; V gene: TRBV28; CDR3 protein: CASSLPLRAGVDTQYF; CDR3 DNA: TGTGCCAGCAGTTTACCCCTTCGCGCGGGGGTAGATACGCAGTATTTT
D gene: .; J gene: TRBJ1-6; clone size: .; V gene: TRBV7-2; CDR3 protein: CASRPEAGLDSPLHF; CDR3 DNA: TGTGCCAGCAGACCCGAGGCGGGGTTGGATTCACCCCTCCACTTT
D gene: TRBD2; J gene: TRBJ2-3; clone size: .; V gene: TRBV20-1; CDR3 protein: CSADGVAGRPGDTQYF; CDR3 DNA: TGCAGTGCAGACGGAGTAGCGGGGCGGCCAGGAGATACGCAGTATTTT
D gene: .; J gene: TRBJ1-5; clone size: .; V gene: TRBV7-6; CDR3 protein: CASSPDASNQPQHF; CDR3 DNA: TGTGCCAGCAGCCCGGACGCCAGCAATCAGCCCCAGCATTTT
D gene: TRBD2; J gene: TRBJ2-3; clone size: .; V gene: TRBV10-3; CDR3 protein: CAITFSGTSTDTQYF; CDR3 DNA: TGTGCCATCACCTTTAGCGGGACTAGCACAGATACGCAGTATTTT
D gene: .; J gene: TRBJ1-3; clone size: many; V gene: TRBV11-2; CDR3 protein: CASLAGRSGNTIYF; CDR3 DNA: TGTGCCAGCTTGGCGGGACGATCTGGAAACACCATATATTTT
D gene: .; J gene: TRBJ1-5; clone size: few; V gene: TRBV20-1; CDR3 protein: CSASVAYSNQPQHF; CDR3 DNA: TGCAGTGCTAGTGTGGCTTATAGCAATCAGCCCCAGCATTTT
D gene: .; J gene: TRBJ2-6; clone size: .; V gene: TRBV6-6; CDR3 protein: CASSPPSGANVLTF; CDR3 DNA: TGTGCCAGCAGCCCTCCCTCTGGGGCCAACGTCCTGACTTTC
D gene: TRBD2; J gene: TRBJ2-1; clone size: .; V gene: TRBV7-9; CDR3 protein: CASSLVGPSGGYNEQFF; CDR3 DNA: TGTGCCAGCAGCTTAGTGGGTCCTAGCGGAGGCTACAATGAGCAGTTCTTC
D gene: TRBD1; J gene: TRBJ2-5; clone size: few; V gene: TRBV28; CDR3 protein: CASKDRGETQYF; CDR3 DNA: TGTGCCAGCAAGGACAGGGGAGAGACCCAGTACTTC
D gene: TRBD2; J gene: TRBJ2-1; clone size: few; V gene: TRBV12-3/TRBV12-4; CDR3 protein: CASSFSAGDEQFF; CDR3 DNA: TGTGCCAGCAGTTTCTCTGCGGGGGATGAGCAGTTCTTC
D gene: TRBD2; J gene: TRBJ2-1; clone size: many; V gene: TRBV4-3; CDR3 protein: CASSQEGLAGYNEQFF; CDR3 DNA: TGCGCCAGCAGCCAAGAAGGGCTAGCGGGTTACAATGAGCAGTTCTTC
D gene: .; J gene: TRBJ1-5; clone size: many; V gene: TRBV28; CDR3 protein: CASSLYRTDGQPQHF; CDR3 DNA: TGTGCCAGCAGTTTATACAGGACAGATGGGCAGCCCCAGCATTTT
D gene: .; J gene: TRBJ2-1; clone size: few; V gene: TRBV12-3/TRBV12-4; CDR3 protein: CASSLEGYPYNEQFF; CDR3 DNA: TGTGCCAGCAGTTTAGAGGGCTATCCCTACAATGAGCAGTTCTTC
D gene: TRBD1; J gene: TRBJ1-6; clone size: .; V gene: TRBV6-2/TRBV6-3; CDR3 protein: CASSRGAQGGSPLHF; CDR3 DNA: TGTGCCAGCAGCCGAGGGGCGCAGGGGGGTTCACCCCTCCACTTT
D gene: TRBD2; J gene: TRBJ2-1; clone size: few; V gene: TRBV6-2/TRBV6-3; CDR3 protein: CASSYSRLAVYNEQFF; CDR3 DNA: TGTGCCAGCAGTTACTCCCGACTAGCGGTTTACAATGAGCAGTTCTTC
D gene: .; J gene: TRBJ2-1; clone size: .; V gene: TRBV20-1; CDR3 protein: CSARDYRQGSLNEQFF; CDR3 DNA: TGCAGTGCTAGAGATTATCGGCAGGGGTCCCTCAATGAGCAGTTCTTC
D gene: .; J gene: TRBJ1-1; clone size: many; V gene: TRBV14; CDR3 protein: CASSATRNTEAFF; CDR3 DNA: TGTGCCAGCAGCGCGACGAGGAACACTGAAGCTTTCTTT
D gene: .; J gene: TRBJ2-1; clone size: .; V gene: TRBV10-3; CDR3 protein: CAIKPESSYNEQFF; CDR3 DNA: TGTGCCATCAAACCAGAGAGCTCCTACAATGAGCAGTTCTTC
D gene: TRBD1; J gene: TRBJ1-2; clone size: few; V gene: TRBV30; CDR3 protein: CAWRGTGGSGYTF; CDR3 DNA: TGTGCCTGGAGGGGTACAGGGGGCTCTGGCTACACCTTC
D gene: .; J gene: TRBJ1-1; clone size: .; V gene: TRBV6-2/TRBV6-3; CDR3 protein: CASSYVQLTEAFF; CDR3 DNA: TGTGCCAGCAGTTACGTTCAGCTCACTGAAGCTTTCTTT
D gene: TRBD2; J gene: TRBJ2-1; clone size: .; V gene: TRBV12-3/TRBV12-4; CDR3 protein: CASSLRGGSLENEQFF; CDR3 DNA: TGTGCCAGCAGTTTGAGGGGCGGGAGTCTTGAAAATGAGCAGTTCTTC
D gene: .; J gene: TRBJ2-7; clone size: .; V gene: TRBV7-9; CDR3 protein: CASSLVNPYEQYF; CDR3 DNA: TGTGCCAGCAGCTTAGTCAACCCCTACGAGCAGTACTTC
D gene: .; J gene: TRBJ2-7; clone size: .; V gene: TRBV7-9; CDR3 protein: CASSRDSFGEQYF; CDR3 DNA: TGTGCCAGCAGCCGCGACAGTTTTGGCGAGCAGTACTTC
D gene: .; J gene: TRBJ2-7; clone size: few; V gene: TRBV5-1; CDR3 protein: CASSSGVGGEQYF; CDR3 DNA: TGCGCCAGCAGCTCGGGCGTGGGCGGCGAGCAGTACTTC
D gene: TRBD1; J gene: TRBJ1-1; clone size: .; V gene: TRBV20-1; CDR3 protein: CSARDSPGGYTEAFF; CDR3 DNA: TGCAGTGCTAGAGATAGTCCAGGGGGCTACACTGAAGCTTTCTTT
D gene: TRBD1; J gene: TRBJ2-7; clone size: many; V gene: TRBV6-2/TRBV6-3; CDR3 protein: CASSTGTVYEQYF; CDR3 DNA: TGTGCCAGCAGTACGGGGACAGTCTACGAGCAGTACTTC
D gene: .; J gene: TRBJ2-5; clone size: many; V gene: TRBV29-1; CDR3 protein: CSAPLPGENQETQYF; CDR3 DNA: TGCAGCGCCCCTCTCCCGGGGGAGAACCAAGAGACCCAGTACTTC
D gene: TRBD2; J gene: TRBJ2-2; clone size: .; V gene: TRBV4-3; CDR3 protein: CASSQVGGDPNTGELFF; CDR3 DNA: TGCGCCAGCAGCCAAGTTGGGGGGGACCCGAACACCGGGGAGCTGTTTTTT
D gene: .; J gene: TRBJ2-7; clone size: few; V gene: TRBV6-6; CDR3 protein: CASGRDWTLITYEQYF; CDR3 DNA: TGTGCCAGCGGTCGGGATTGGACACTGATCACCTACGAGCAGTACTTC
D gene: .; J gene: TRBJ1-5; clone size: few; V gene: TRBV9; CDR3 protein: CASSVTGTPHQPQHF; CDR3 DNA: TGTGCCAGCAGCGTTACCGGGACACCACACCAGCCCCAGCATTTT
D gene: TRBD1; J gene: TRBJ1-4; clone size: few; V gene: TRBV6-5; CDR3 protein: CASSTTGGMGVGKLFF; CDR3 DNA: TGTGCCAGCAGTACCACAGGGGGCATGGGTGTAGGAAAACTGTTTTTT